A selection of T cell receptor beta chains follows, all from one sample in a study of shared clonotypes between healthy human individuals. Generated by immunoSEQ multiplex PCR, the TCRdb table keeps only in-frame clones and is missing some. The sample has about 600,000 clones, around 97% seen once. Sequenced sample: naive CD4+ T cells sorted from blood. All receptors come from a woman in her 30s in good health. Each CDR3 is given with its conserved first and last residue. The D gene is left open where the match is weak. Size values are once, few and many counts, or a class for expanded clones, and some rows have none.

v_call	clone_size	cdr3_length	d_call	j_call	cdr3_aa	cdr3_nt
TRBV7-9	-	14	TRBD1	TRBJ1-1	CASSSWTGDTEAFF	TGTGCCAGCAGCTCTTGGACAGGGGACACTGAAGCTTTCTTT
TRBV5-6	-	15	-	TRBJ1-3	CASSLLPDLGNTIYF	TGTGCCAGCAGCTTGCTGCCAGATTTGGGAAACACCATATATTTT
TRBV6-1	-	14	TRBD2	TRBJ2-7	CASSESGGSYEQYF	TGTGCCAGCAGTGAATCGGGGGGCTCCTACGAGCAGTACTTC
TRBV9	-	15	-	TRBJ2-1	CASSVGEAPWNEQFF	TGTGCCAGCAGCGTAGGTGAGGCCCCCTGGAATGAGCAGTTCTTC
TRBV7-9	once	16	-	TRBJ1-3	CASSLEGGRSGNTIYF	TGTGCCAGCAGCTTGGAGGGGGGCCGGTCTGGAAACACCATATATTTT
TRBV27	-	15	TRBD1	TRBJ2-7	CASRDTGTVSYEQYF	TGTGCCAGCAGAGACACCGGGACAGTCTCCTACGAGCAGTACTTC
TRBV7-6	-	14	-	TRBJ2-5	CASSSSRVQETQYF	TGTGCCAGCAGTTCCTCCCGCGTCCAAGAGACCCAGTACTTC
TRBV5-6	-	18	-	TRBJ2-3	CASSSPPGRPSSTDTQYF	TGTGCCAGCAGCTCCCCCCCCGGACGGCCCAGCAGTACAGATACGCAGTATTTT
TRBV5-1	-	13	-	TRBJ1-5	CASSSQGNQPQHF	TGCGCCAGCAGCTCCCAGGGGAATCAGCCCCAGCATTTT
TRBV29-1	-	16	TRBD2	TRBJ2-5	CSVGPRLAGGGETQYF	TGCAGCGTGGGGCCCCGACTAGCGGGAGGAGGGGAGACCCAGTACTTC
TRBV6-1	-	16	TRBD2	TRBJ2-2	CASSEITLAGGGELFF	TGTGCCAGCAGTGAAATAACTCTAGCGGGAGGCGGGGAGCTGTTTTTT
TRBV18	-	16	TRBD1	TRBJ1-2	CASSTNPTGPNYGYTF	TGTGCCAGCTCAACGAACCCGACAGGGCCCAACTATGGCTACACCTTC
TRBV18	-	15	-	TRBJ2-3	CASSPPRRVTDTQYF	TGTGCCAGCTCACCACCGAGGAGGGTGACAGATACGCAGTATTTT
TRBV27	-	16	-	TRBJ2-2	CASSSAGTVNTGELFF	TGTGCCAGCAGTTCCGCCGGGACGGTGAACACCGGGGAGCTGTTTTTT
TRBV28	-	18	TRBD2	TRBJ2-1	CASRWGPTSGSEYNEQFF	TGTGCCAGCAGGTGGGGCCCGACTAGCGGGAGTGAGTACAATGAGCAGTTCTTC